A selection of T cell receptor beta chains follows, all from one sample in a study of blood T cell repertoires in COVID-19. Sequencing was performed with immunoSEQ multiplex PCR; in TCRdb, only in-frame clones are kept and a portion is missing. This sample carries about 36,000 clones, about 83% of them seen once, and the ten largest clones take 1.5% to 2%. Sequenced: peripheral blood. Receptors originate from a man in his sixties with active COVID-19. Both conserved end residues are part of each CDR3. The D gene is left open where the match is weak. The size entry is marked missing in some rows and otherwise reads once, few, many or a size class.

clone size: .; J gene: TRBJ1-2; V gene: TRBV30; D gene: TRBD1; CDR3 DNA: TGTGCCTGGAGTCCTCTGGGGACAGGGTATGGCTACACCTTC; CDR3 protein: CAWSPLGTGYGYTF
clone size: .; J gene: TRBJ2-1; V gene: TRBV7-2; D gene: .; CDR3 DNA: TGTGCCAGCAGCCCCCAGGGACTCCTATACAATGAGCAGTTCTTC; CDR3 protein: CASSPQGLLYNEQFF
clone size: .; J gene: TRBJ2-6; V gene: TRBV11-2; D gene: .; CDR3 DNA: TGTGCCAGCAGCGACGGGTACTCTGGGGCCAACGTCCTGACTTTC; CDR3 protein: CASSDGYSGANVLTF
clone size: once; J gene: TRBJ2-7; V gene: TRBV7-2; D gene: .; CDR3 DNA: TGTGCCAGCAGCTCCCTCTCCTACGAGCAGTACTTC; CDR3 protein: CASSSLSYEQYF
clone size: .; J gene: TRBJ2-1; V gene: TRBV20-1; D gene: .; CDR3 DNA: TGCAGTGCTAGTATGGCGGGACACAATGAGCAGTTCTTC; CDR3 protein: CSASMAGHNEQFF
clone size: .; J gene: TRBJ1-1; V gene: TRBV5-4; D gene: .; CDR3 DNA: TGTGCCAGCAGCTTGTACGGTAAGAACACTGAAGCTTTCTTT; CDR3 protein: CASSLYGKNTEAFF
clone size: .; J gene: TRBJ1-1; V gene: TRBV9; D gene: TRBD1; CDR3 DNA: TGTGCCAGCAGCCTAGCGGACAGGGGAACTGAAGCTTTCTTT; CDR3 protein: CASSLADRGTEAFF
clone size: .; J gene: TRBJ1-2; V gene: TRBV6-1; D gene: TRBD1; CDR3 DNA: TGTGCCAGCAGTGCAGGGGGACAGGGCCTAAACTATGGCTACACCTTC; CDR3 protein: CASSAGGQGLNYGYTF
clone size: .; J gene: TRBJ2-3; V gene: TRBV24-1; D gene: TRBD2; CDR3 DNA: TGTGCCACCAGTGCGGCCTCTAGCGGGAGCACAGATACGCAGTATTTT; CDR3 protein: CATSAASSGSTDTQYF
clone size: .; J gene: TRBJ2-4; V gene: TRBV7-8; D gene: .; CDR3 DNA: TGTGCCAGCAGCCCCCTGCCGGGGGGCGCTGGGGAAAACATTCAGTACTTC; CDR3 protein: CASSPLPGGAGENIQYF
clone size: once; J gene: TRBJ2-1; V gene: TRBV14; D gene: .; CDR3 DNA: TGTGCCAGCAGCCAAGATAATCTGAGGGCGGGCCTATACAATGAGCAGTTCTTC; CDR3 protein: CASSQDNLRAGLYNEQFF
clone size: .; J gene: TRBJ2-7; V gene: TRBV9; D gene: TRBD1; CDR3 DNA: TGTGCCAGCAGCGTAGGGGGACAGCCCTACGAGCAGTACTTC; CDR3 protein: CASSVGGQPYEQYF
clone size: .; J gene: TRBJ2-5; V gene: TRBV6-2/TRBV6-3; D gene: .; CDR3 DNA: TGTGCCAGCAGTTCCTATGAGACCCAGTACTTC; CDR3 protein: CASSSYETQYF
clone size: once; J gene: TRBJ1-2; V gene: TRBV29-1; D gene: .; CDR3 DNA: TGCAGCGTTTCCTCAGGGATCGGGGGCTATGGCTACACCTTC; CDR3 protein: CSVSSGIGGYGYTF
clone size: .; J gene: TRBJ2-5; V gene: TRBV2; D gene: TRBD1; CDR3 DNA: TGTGCCAGCAGTGAAGCGGGTGGGACAGTTTACCAAGAGACCCAGTACTTC; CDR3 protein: CASSEAGGTVYQETQYF
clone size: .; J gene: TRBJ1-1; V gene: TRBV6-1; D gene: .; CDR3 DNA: TGTGCCAGCAGTGAAGTGGGGAGATACAACACTGAAGCTTTCTTT; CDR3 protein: CASSEVGRYNTEAFF
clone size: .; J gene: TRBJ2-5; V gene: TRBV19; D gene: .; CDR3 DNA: TGTGCCAGTAGTGCGCAGGGGACGGACGGGGAGACCCAGTACTTC; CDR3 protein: CASSAQGTDGETQYF
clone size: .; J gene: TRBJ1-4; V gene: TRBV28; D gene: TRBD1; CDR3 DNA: TGTGCCAGCAGTCAGATCCGGGACAGCTATAATGAAAAACTGTTTTTT; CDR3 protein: CASSQIRDSYNEKLFF
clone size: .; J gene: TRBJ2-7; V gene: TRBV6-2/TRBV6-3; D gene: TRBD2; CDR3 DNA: TGTGCCAGCAGCCGGGCGGACGGGACTAGCGGGAGGACCGAGCAGTACTTC; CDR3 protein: CASSRADGTSGRTEQYF
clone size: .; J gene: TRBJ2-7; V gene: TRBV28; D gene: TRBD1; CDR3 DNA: TGTGCCAGCAGTTCTCTAGGGACAGGGCAGGGCGAGCAGTACTTC; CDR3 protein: CASSSLGTGQGEQYF
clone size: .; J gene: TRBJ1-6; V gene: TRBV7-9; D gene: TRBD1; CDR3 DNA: TGTGCCAGCAGCTCCCTGGGACAGGTGTTTTCACCCCTCCACTTT; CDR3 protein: CASSSLGQVFSPLHF
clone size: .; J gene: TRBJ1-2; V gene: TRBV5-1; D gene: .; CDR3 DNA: TGCGCCAGCAGCTTGGAGGGGAACTATGGCTACACCTTC; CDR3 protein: CASSLEGNYGYTF
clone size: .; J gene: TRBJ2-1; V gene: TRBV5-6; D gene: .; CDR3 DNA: TGTGCCAGCAGCTTGAGGGTGGGGGACTTACAGTTCTTC; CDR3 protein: CASSLRVGDLQFF
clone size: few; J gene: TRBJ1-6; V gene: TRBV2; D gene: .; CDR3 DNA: TGTGCCAGCAGGGGGGGAGGTGTAGGATCACCCCTCCACTTT; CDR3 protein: CASRGGGVGSPLHF